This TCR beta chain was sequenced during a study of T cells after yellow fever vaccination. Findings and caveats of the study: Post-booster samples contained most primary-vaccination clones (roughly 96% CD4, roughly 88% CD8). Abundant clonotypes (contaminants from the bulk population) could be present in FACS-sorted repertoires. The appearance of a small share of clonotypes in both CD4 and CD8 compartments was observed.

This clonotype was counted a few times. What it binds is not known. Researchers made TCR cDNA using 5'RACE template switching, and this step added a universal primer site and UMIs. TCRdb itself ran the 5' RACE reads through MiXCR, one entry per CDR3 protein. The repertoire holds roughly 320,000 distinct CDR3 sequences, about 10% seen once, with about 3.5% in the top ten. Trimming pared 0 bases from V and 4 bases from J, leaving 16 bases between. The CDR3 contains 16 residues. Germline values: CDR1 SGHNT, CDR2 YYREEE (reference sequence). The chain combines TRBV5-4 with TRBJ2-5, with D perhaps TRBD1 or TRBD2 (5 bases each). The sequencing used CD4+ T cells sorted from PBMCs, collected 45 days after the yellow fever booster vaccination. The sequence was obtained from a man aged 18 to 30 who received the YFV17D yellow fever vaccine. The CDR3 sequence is CASSLGIGAGGETQYF. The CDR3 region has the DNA TGTGCCAGCAGCTTGGGGATCGGGGCAGGAGGAGAGACCCAGTACTTC.